The 22 T cell receptor beta chains presented below share a single source sample, sequenced in a study of PD-1 blockade in classical Hodgkin lymphoma. As to time point: cycle 4 day 1 (C4D1), after 6 weeks of nivolumab. Every patient was affected by relapse after autologous stem cell transplantation, while exposure to brentuximab vedotin was not uniform. Here immunoSEQ multiplex PCR was the method, and the copy in TCRdb shows in-frame clones only, minus some. Here the sample spans roughly 100,000 clones, around nine tenths being singletons. The sequencing used peripheral blood mononuclear cells (PBMCs), collected before the fourth cycle of nivolumab. These receptors came from a human donor with classical Hodgkin lymphoma.

V and J are TRBV6-6 and TRBJ2-5; D could derive from TRBD1 or TRBD2 (5 bases each). Germline loops: CDR1 MNHNY, CDR2 SVGAGI (reference sequence). The V gene lost 6 bases and the J gene lost 11 bases, with 16 bases spanning the gap. This CDR3 is 12 amino acids long. Here the CDR3 reads CASSPPEGKQYF. CDR3 DNA: TGTGCCAGCAGCCCCCCCGAGGGGAAGCAGTACTTC.

The CDR3 nucleotides read TGTGCCAGCAGTTCGCCGGGACGGACGGAAGCTTTCTTT. Protein sequence: CASSSPGRTEAFF. The chain is built from TRBV6-5 and TRBJ1-1, with D perhaps matching TRBD1 (5 bases). Trimming pared 4 bases from V and 8 bases from J, leaving 14 bases between. The CDR3 runs to 13 residues. Germline lookup yields CDR1 MNHEY and CDR2 SVGAGI.

CDR3 DNA sequence: TGTGCCAGCAGTTTTGCCAGCGGGAGCCCCCGCTCCTACGAGCAGTACTTC. Amino acids: CASSFASGSPRSYEQYF. This rearrangement joins TRBV27 to TRBJ2-7; 8 bases align to TRBD2. The CDR3 is 17 residues long. V gave up 3 bases and J gave up 0 bases; unmatched junction bases: 10. Looked up from germline, CDR1 is MNHEY and CDR2 is SMNVEV (reference sequence).

J is TRBJ1-1 and V is TRBV18, with D uncertain. The germline V gene has CDR1 KGHSH and CDR2 LQKENI. The CDR3 runs 13 residues. V was cut by 6 bases and J by 0 bases, with 8 bases left in between. CDR3 DNA sequence: TGTGCCAGCTCCCTCGGACTGAACACTGAAGCTTTCTTT. As protein: CASSLGLNTEAFF.

This chain uses TRBV5-1 with TRBJ2-1; 10 nucleotides agree with TRBD2. V dropped 2 bases and J dropped 3; count of bases not matched to a gene: 8. The CDR3 extends over 17 amino acids. Germline lookup yields CDR1 SGHRS and CDR2 YFSETQ. The CDR3 sequence: CASSFRTSGGGYNEQFF. CDR3 in DNA: TGCGCCAGCAGCTTTCGGACTAGCGGAGGGGGCTACAATGAGCAGTTCTTC.

V and J are TRBV7-6 and TRBJ2-1; 12 nucleotides agree with TRBD2. Germline lookup yields CDR1 SGHVS and CDR2 FNYEAQ. This CDR3 spans 15 amino acids. V lost 2 bases, J lost 7 bases, and 3 bases stayed unmatched. In DNA form, the CDR3 reads TGTGCCAGCAGCTTAACACTAGCGGGAGGTAATGAGCAGTTCTTC. This codes for CASSLTLAGGNEQFF.

The CDR3 sequence: CSVGLAGEQFF. The CDR3 DNA reads TGCAGCGTTGGGCTGGCGGGAGAGCAGTTCTTC. J is TRBJ2-1 and V is TRBV29-1; TRBD2 might be the D (6 bases). Germline CDR1 and CDR2: SQVTM and ANQGSEA. Trimming cost V 4 bases and J 10 bases, with 11 bases left between them. This CDR3 has 11 amino acids.

The rearrangement uses TRBV6-1 and TRBJ2-1, with D perhaps TRBD2 (5 bases). The length of the CDR3 is 15 residues. Germline CDR1 MNHNS, CDR2 SASEGT. Deletions cut 2 bases from V and 9 bases from J, with 17 bases between. This chain's CDR3 is CASSETVRELTEQFF. The CDR3 nucleotides are TGTGCCAGCAGTGAAACTGTCCGGGAACTTACTGAGCAGTTCTTC.

The chain combines TRBV7-9 with TRBJ1-2, with TRBD1 matching over 7 bases. The germline gives CDR1 SEHNR, CDR2 FQNEAQ (reference sequence). The CDR3 spans 16 residues. V gave up 4 bases and J gave up 5 bases; unmatched junction bases: 13. The CDR3 spells CASSWRTGPGPYGYTF. CDR3 in DNA: TGTGCCAGCAGCTGGAGGACAGGACCGGGGCCGTATGGCTACACCTTC. Looking up the rest from reference TRBV7-9 and TRBJ1-2 gives the full variable domain: DTGVSQNPRHKITKRGQNVTFRCDPISEHNRLYWYRQTLGQGPEFLTYFQNEAQLEKSRLLSDRFSAERPKGSFSTLEIQRTEQGDSAMYLCASSWRTGPGPYGYTFGSGTRLTVV.

Only a few counts were recorded for this clone. This rearrangement joins TRBV30 to TRBJ1-1, with D possibly matching TRBD1 (5 bases). This CDR3 has 17 amino acids. V was clipped by 0 bases and J by 7 bases, with 24 bases between them. CDR1 is GTSNPN, CDR2 SVGIG, per germline (reference sequence). In DNA form, the CDR3 reads TGTGCCTGGAGTGTACTGTCAATAGAGACAGTAAATCTTGAAGCTTTCTTT. Its translation is CAWSVLSIETVNLEAFF.

This clone turned up a few times. The V gene is TRBV6-1, the J gene TRBJ1-2; D is unclear. CDR1 and CDR2 from the germline V gene are MNHNS and SASEGT. V shed 6 bases and J shed 6 bases, with 14 bases lying between them. CDR3 length: 13 amino acids. This chain's CDR3 is CASSRPSLNGYTF. The CDR3 nucleotides are TGTGCCAGCAGCCGCCCGAGCCTTAATGGCTACACCTTC.

This clone was picked up one time. The chain combines TRBV5-5 with TRBJ1-1, with D maybe TRBD1 (5 bases). CDR1 is SGHKS and CDR2 is YYEKEE in the germline V gene (reference sequence). V was trimmed by 4 bases and J by 5 bases, leaving 18 bases between them. The CDR3 loop spans 15 amino acids. CDR3 protein: CASSHPSGGRTEAFF. In nucleotides, the CDR3 is TGTGCCAGCAGCCATCCCAGCGGGGGTCGGACTGAAGCTTTCTTT.

This chain uses TRBV5-6 with TRBJ2-7; D remains ambiguous. This CDR3 has 12 residues. V lost 4 bases, J lost 3 bases, and 8 bases lay in between. CDR1 is SGHDT, CDR2 YYEEEE, per germline. The CDR3 DNA sequence: TGTGCCAGCAGCGGCGGTATCTACGAGCAGTACTTC. It specifies CASSGGIYEQYF.

The chain couples TRBV5-1 to TRBJ2-3, with 7 bases aligning to TRBD1. There are 14 residues in the CDR3. V gave up 6 bases and J gave up 3 bases; unmatched junction bases: 7. The V gene's germline CDR1 is SGHRS and CDR2 YFSETQ. The CDR3 DNA reads as TGCGCCAGCAAGCCAGGGGGAAGGACAGATACGCAGTATTTT. Translated, it gives CASKPGGRTDTQYF.

The chain uses TRBV7-6 and TRBJ2-2; D not resolved. CDR1 and CDR2 from the germline V gene are SGHVS and FNYEAQ. Trimming took off 5 bases at V and 3 bases at J, with 7 bases between the two ends. CDR3 size: 13 residues. CDR3 region: CASSRRDTGELFF. The CDR3 DNA reads TGTGCCAGCAGCCGACGAGACACCGGGGAGCTGTTTTTT.

The V gene is TRBV27, the J gene TRBJ1-2; TRBD1 might be the D (6 bases). Germline V gene sequence: CDR1 MNHEY, CDR2 SMNVEV (reference sequence). V was trimmed by 0 bases and J by 8 bases, leaving 13 bases between them. The CDR3 consists of 14 residues. CDR3 sequence reads: CASSLSLPGDGYTF. DNA of the CDR3: TGTGCCAGCAGTTTATCCCTCCCAGGGGACGGCTACACCTTC.

The count of this clone is one. This sequence joins TRBV12-5 and TRBJ2-7, with 7 bases matching TRBD1. The germline V gene has CDR1 LGHNT and CDR2 FRNRAP. The J segment lost 4 bases and the V segment lost 6 bases, leaving 9 bases of the junction unmatched. The CDR3 extends over 14 amino acids. The CDR3 DNA sequence: TGTGCTAGTGGGACGGGACAGCCGGGGTACGAGCAGTACTTC. It is translated as CASGTGQPGYEQYF.

The V call is TRBV29-1, the J call TRBJ1-1; 7 bases are a match to TRBD1. Germline V gene lookup returns CDR1 SQVTM and CDR2 ANQGSEA. Trimming at V came to 6 bases and at J to 4 bases, leaving 11 bases not matched to a gene. CDR3 length: 14 residues. The CDR3 spells CSVDRDGLGTEAFF. CDR3 coding DNA: TGCAGCGTAGACAGGGATGGGTTGGGCACTGAAGCTTTCTTT.

The CDR3 protein is CASSRGLPGKAEAFF. In DNA, the CDR3 is TGTGCCAGCAGCCGAGGGTTGCCGGGGAAGGCTGAAGCTTTCTTT. This chain connects TRBV14 to TRBJ1-1; D call uncertain. The germline V gene encodes CDR1 SGHDN and CDR2 FVKESK. The V and J ends lost 4 bases and 6 bases respectively, with 18 bases between them. The CDR3 covers 15 residues.

The chain recombines TRBV19 with TRBJ1-4; D is uncertain. In germline, CDR1 is LNHDA, CDR2 SQIVND (reference sequence). CDR3 size: 15 residues. Trimming cost V 2 bases and J 7 bases, with 14 bases left between them. The CDR3 protein is CASSISVAGREKLFF. The CDR3 bases are TGTGCCAGTAGTATATCTGTGGCGGGCCGTGAAAAACTGTTTTTT.

The V and J genes are TRBV6-1 and TRBJ1-1; D remains ambiguous. This CDR3 region has 14 residues. The V end lost 8 bases, the J end lost 6 bases, and 19 bases lay between the germline ends. The germline gives CDR1 MNHNS, CDR2 SASEGT. The DNA of the CDR3 is TGTGCCAGCCTCTTGCAGGCAACCGCGGCTGAAGCTTTCTTT. Its translation: CASLLQATAAEAFF.

V gene TRBV4-1 combines with J gene TRBJ2-2, with a possible D match to TRBD1 (6 bases). V lost 0 bases and J 3 bases, leaving 17 bases between the germline ends. The CDR3 consists of 18 residues. Germline V CDR1 and CDR2: MGHRA, YSYEKL. The chain's CDR3 is CASSQEGIWGPDTGELFF. DNA for the CDR3: TGCGCCAGCAGCCAAGAGGGAATCTGGGGGCCGGACACCGGGGAGCTGTTTTTT.